A single sample gave rise to the 27 T cell receptor beta chains below, sequenced in a study of T-cell reconstitution after alpha-beta-depleted transplantation in children. Preparation of the TCRbeta library used unique molecular identifiers. TCRdb re-called the PCR reads with MiXCR, one entry per CDR3 protein. Of about 610,000 distinct CDR3 sequences in the sample, under 12% were seen once. Sequences were derived from PBMCs from the stem cell graft donor, sampled from the stem cell graft. These receptors were obtained from a human donor who donated a stem cell graft to a child with acute myeloid leukemia.

The chain employs TRBV18 and TRBJ2-1; 7 bases align to TRBD1. Germline CDR1 and CDR2: KGHSH and LQKENI. The length of the CDR3 is 16 residues. Trimming cost V 6 bases and J 1 base; bases outside gene matches: 9. In DNA form, the CDR3 reads TGTGCCAGCTCTTTACAGGGGTCTGTATCCTACAATGAGCAGTTCTTC. Its protein is CASSLQGSVSYNEQFF.

This clonotype was detected ten times or more. This chain links TRBV7-9 with TRBJ2-1, with TRBD1 identical over 7 bases. Looked up from germline, CDR1 is SEHNR and CDR2 is FQNEAQ (reference sequence). Unmatched junction bases numbered 13, after V lost 5 bases and J lost 6 bases. The length of the CDR3 is 16 residues. The CDR3 DNA is TGTGCCAGCAGCACCATCTTTAGAAACAGGGGCAATGAGCAGTTCTTC. Encoded protein: CASSTIFRNRGNEQFF.

This clonotype occurred a few times. V usage is TRBV11-2 and J usage is TRBJ2-6; TRBD2 matches 15 bases. Trimming cost V 0 bases and J 2 bases; bases outside gene matches: 5. The CDR3 is made up of 20 amino acids. Germline CDR1 SGHAT, CDR2 FQNNGV. The CDR3 is CASSLDLGLAGGPGANVLTF. In DNA form, the CDR3 reads TGTGCCAGCAGCTTAGATCTTGGACTAGCGGGAGGGCCTGGGGCCAACGTCCTGACTTTC.

This clonotype has at least ten counts. This chain uses TRBV7-3 with TRBJ2-5; 13 bases agree with TRBD2. V trimming: 5 bases; J trimming: 2 bases; junction bases outside the gene matches: 5. The CDR3 is made up of 16 amino acids. Germline values: CDR1 SGHTA, CDR2 FQGTGA. Here the CDR3 DNA reads TGTGCCAGCAGCCCCTCGGGACTAGCGGGACAAGAGACCCAGTACTTC. It specifies CASSPSGLAGQETQYF.

V is TRBV27 and J is TRBJ1-4; D remains ambiguous. The CDR3 loop spans 13 amino acids. Trimming removed 5 bases from V and 6 bases from J, with 10 bases in between. Germline V lookup: CDR1 MNHEY, CDR2 SMNVEV (reference sequence). The CDR3 protein is CASSPVSHEKLFF. CDR3 in DNA: TGTGCCAGCAGTCCCGTCTCGCATGAAAAACTGTTTTTT.

The chain carries TRBV15 and TRBJ1-1; possibly TRBD1 for D (6 bases). The CDR3 runs to 13 residues. Trimming removed 0 bases at V and 11 bases at J, with 13 bases between. Looked up from germline, CDR1 is LNHNV and CDR2 is YYDKDF (reference sequence). The CDR3 region is CATSRDRGSWAFF. CDR3 nucleotide sequence: TGTGCCACCAGCAGAGATAGGGGGAGCTGGGCTTTCTTT. The full variable domain, in which reference TRBV15 and TRBJ1-1 provide the parts outside the CDR3, is DAMVIQNPRYQVTQFGKPVTLSCSQTLNHNVMYWYQQKSSQAPKLLFHYYDKDFNNEADTPDNFQSRRPNTSFCFLDIRSPGLGDTAMYLCATSRDRGSWAFFGQGTRLTVV.

V is TRBV7-2 and J is TRBJ2-1; possibly TRBD1 for D (5 bases). The germline V gene has CDR1 SGHTA and CDR2 FQGNSA. This CDR3 region has 15 residues. Trimming removed 5 bases from V and 1 base from J, with 12 bases in between. CDR3 protein: CASSLTTGSYNEQFF. The CDR3 DNA follows: TGTGCCAGCAGCCTCACCACAGGTTCCTACAATGAGCAGTTCTTC.

This clonotype was counted only a few times. This chain links TRBV20-1 with TRBJ2-3; D may be TRBD2 (5 bases). Trimming pared 3 bases from V and 0 bases from J, leaving 16 bases between. Germline values: CDR1 DFQATT, CDR2 SNEGSKA (reference sequence). This CDR3 contains 16 residues. The CDR3 loop is CSASRGTRTSTDTQYF. Here the CDR3 DNA reads TGCAGTGCTAGCCGGGGAACTCGAACCAGCACAGATACGCAGTATTTT.

This clonotype appeared many times. The V gene is TRBV14, the J gene TRBJ1-2; D remains ambiguous. The CDR3 consists of 14 residues. The germline V gene has CDR1 SGHDN and CDR2 FVKESK. Trimming shortened V by 1 base and J by 1 base, and 7 bases separated the two germline ends. The CDR3 here is CASSQVAVNYGYTF. The CDR3 bases are TGTGCCAGCAGCCAAGTCGCAGTTAACTATGGCTACACCTTC.

This clonotype was counted at least ten times. The genes are TRBV6-5 and TRBJ2-1, with 8 positions matching TRBD2. The CDR3 loop spans 15 amino acids. V lost 6 bases, J lost 5 bases, and 9 bases stayed unmatched. CDR1 is MNHEY, CDR2 SVGAGI, per germline. The CDR3 region has the DNA TGTGCCAGCAGCTACGGGCTAGCGGGTGACAATGAGCAGTTCTTC. Its translation: CASSYGLAGDNEQFF.

In this sample, this clonotype turned up a few times. The rearrangement uses TRBV3-1 and TRBJ2-3; perhaps TRBD2 as D (5 bases). Germline CDR1 reads LGHDT; CDR2 reads YNNKEL (reference sequence). CDR3 length equals 16 residues. V dropped 1 base and J dropped 0 bases, with 11 bases sitting between them. The CDR3 DNA is TGTGCCAGCAGCCAAGGCGGAGCGGAAAGCACAGATACGCAGTATTTT. Protein product: CASSQGGAESTDTQYF.

This clonotype appeared many times. The chain uses TRBV6-2 or TRBV6-3 and TRBJ2-5; 10 bases are a match to TRBD2. The trim removed 6 bases at V and 4 bases at J, leaving 8 bases unmatched. The CDR3 totals 15 residues. Germline V gives CDR1 MNHEY, CDR2 SVGEGT. The CDR3 DNA sequence: TGTGCCAGCAGCTCTCCTCTAGCGGGAGTAGAGACCCAGTACTTC. Translated, it gives CASSSPLAGVETQYF.

In DNA, the CDR3 is TGTGCCACTATACCGGACAGGGGGCTGTTAGAGACCCAGTACTTC. Amino acids: CATIPDRGLLETQYF. The rearrangement joins TRBV6-2 or TRBV6-3 to TRBJ2-5, with 11 bases lining up with TRBD1. V shed 10 bases, J shed 4 bases, and the junction held 11 bases outside the gene matches. Germline CDR1 is MNHEY and CDR2 is SVGEGT. This CDR3 region has 15 residues.

A few counts support this clonotype. J is TRBJ2-2 and V is TRBV12-3 or TRBV12-4; 9 positions agree with TRBD2. The junction had 10 bases not matched to a gene; V was cut back by 5 bases and J by 6 bases. The CDR3 extends over 16 amino acids. This CDR3 reads CASSEGGSGSPGELFF. The CDR3, as DNA: TGTGCCAGCAGTGAGGGAGGTAGCGGGAGTCCCGGGGAGCTGTTTTTT.

This clonotype was seen a handful of times. The rearrangement joins TRBV9 to TRBJ2-1; tentatively, D is TRBD1 (5 bases). Between the trimmed V and J ends, which lost 4 bases and 7 bases, there was a span of 21 bases. CDR1 and CDR2 from the germline V gene are SGDLS and YYNGEE. The CDR3 consists of 16 residues. The CDR3 loop reads CASSPRVDWKGNEQFF. The CDR3 DNA is TGTGCCAGCAGCCCTCGCGTCGACTGGAAGGGGAATGAGCAGTTCTTC.

In this sample, this clonotype turned up a few times. The J gene is TRBJ2-2, the V gene TRBV7-3; 8 nucleotides match TRBD1. With 3 bases clipped from V and 4 bases from J, the junction kept 10 bases outside the gene matches. The CDR3 is 17 residues long. Per germline, CDR1 SGHTA and CDR2 FQGTGA. The CDR3 region has the DNA TGTGCCAGCAGCTTCCTCCACGGGACAGGAGTCACCGGGGAGCTGTTTTTT. This translates into CASSFLHGTGVTGELFF.

J is TRBJ1-4 and V is TRBV29-1, with D tentatively TRBD1 (5 bases). CDR1 and CDR2 from the germline V gene are SQVTM and ANQGSEA. V was pared by 6 bases and J by 3 bases, with 14 bases between. This CDR3 region has 14 residues. CDR3 residues: CSVGAGQPNEKLFF. The CDR3 DNA reads TGCAGCGTCGGGGCGGGGCAGCCTAATGAAAAACTGTTTTTT.

This clonotype was found a few times. This sequence joins TRBV11-2 and TRBJ2-5; a weak D match, TRBD2 (6 bases). Germline V gene sequence: CDR1 SGHAT, CDR2 FQNNGV. Trimming shortened V by 0 bases and J by 7 bases, and 9 bases separated the two germline ends. CDR3 size: 13 residues. The CDR3 DNA sequence: TGTGCCAGCAGCTTAGACGTGGGGGGGACCCAGTACTTC. Translating gives CASSLDVGGTQYF.

The rearrangement uses TRBV30 and TRBJ2-4; no clear D gene. V was shortened by 2 bases and J by 11 bases, with 19 bases between the two germline ends. The germline gives CDR1 GTSNPN, CDR2 SVGIG (reference sequence). The CDR3 has 14 residues. CDR3 amino acids: CAWSPPNGWEVQYF. CDR3 in DNA: TGTGCCTGGAGTCCACCCAATGGGTGGGAAGTTCAGTACTTC.

In this sample, this clonotype turned up a few times. The chain employs TRBV10-3 and TRBJ2-3; D may be TRBD2 (5 bases). Germline loops: CDR1 ENHRY, CDR2 SYGVKD. The CDR3 covers 13 residues. Deletions cut 6 bases from V and 0 bases from J, with 7 bases between. The CDR3 spells CAIRGGSTDTQYF. The CDR3 bases are TGTGCCATCAGGGGCGGGAGCACAGATACGCAGTATTTT.

This clonotype was seen a handful of times. The CDR3 region is CASSSSGIFYEQYF. Written as DNA, the CDR3 is TGTGCCAGCAGTTCCAGCGGGATCTTCTACGAGCAGTACTTC. V and J are TRBV28 and TRBJ2-7; 7 bases fit TRBD2. V shed 4 bases and J 3 bases; nucleotides not matched to a gene: 6. The germline V gene has CDR1 MDHEN and CDR2 SYDVKM. The CDR3 extends over 14 amino acids.

The gene calls are TRBV18 and TRBJ1-2, with 7 bases identical to TRBD1. V was pared by 1 base and J by 8 bases, with 13 bases of the junction left unmatched. The CDR3 contains 16 residues. The V gene's germline CDR1 is KGHSH and CDR2 LQKENI. Here the CDR3 reads CASSPLLPQGGRGYTF. The CDR3, as DNA: TGTGCCAGCTCACCACTTCTCCCTCAGGGGGGACGAGGCTACACCTTC.

The genes are TRBV30 and TRBJ2-7, with TRBD2 as a possible D gene (6 bases). The CDR3 consists of 13 residues. Germline CDR1 is GTSNPN and CDR2 is SVGIG (reference sequence). V was cut by 4 bases and J by 3 bases, with 13 bases left in between. DNA of the CDR3: TGTGCCTGGAACCGGGGGATAATCTACGAGCAGTACTTC. Its translation is CAWNRGIIYEQYF.

The table lists this clonotype with a few counts. The chain couples TRBV29-1 to TRBJ2-1; 9 bases align to TRBD2. From germline, CDR1 is SQVTM and CDR2 ANQGSEA. The CDR3 length is 14 residues. V dropped 6 bases and J dropped 5; count of bases not matched to a gene: 8. CDR3 bases: TGCAGCGTCCGTCCAAGACTAGCGGACAATGAGCAGTTCTTC. Translating it yields CSVRPRLADNEQFF.

The chain couples TRBV28 to TRBJ2-7, with D tentatively TRBD1 (5 bases). CDR3 length: 15 amino acids. Germline V gene data show CDR1 as MDHEN and CDR2 as SYDVKM. V lost 6 bases to trimming and J lost 2 bases, with 17 bases between them. In nucleotides, the CDR3 is TGTGCCAGCAGGACCGTTAGGACATCTGCCTACGAGCAGTACTTC. It is translated as CASRTVRTSAYEQYF.

The chain joins TRBV20-1 to TRBJ2-1; no definite D call. The CDR3 is 12 residues long. Germline CDR1 reads DFQATT; CDR2 reads SNEGSKA (reference sequence). Trimming cost V 2 bases and J 9 bases, with 11 bases left between them. CDR3 DNA sequence: TGCAGTGCTAGATATCCCTTGACTGAGCAGTTCTTC. Translated: CSARYPLTEQFF.

This clonotype showed up just a few times. The rearrangement links TRBV6-1 to TRBJ1-1; 8 positions agree with TRBD1. J lost 4 bases, V lost 5 bases, and 6 bases had no gene match. The CDR3 sequence is 14 residues long. Germline CDR1 reads MNHNS; CDR2 reads SASEGT. The CDR3 reads CASSRRGRSTEAFF. As DNA, the CDR3 is TGTGCCAGCAGTCGCAGGGGGCGCAGCACTGAAGCTTTCTTT.